This T cell receptor (beta chain) was identified during a study of blood T cell repertoires in COVID-19. Study as a whole: Italy, Spain and the United States were the sources of the convalescent and acute COVID-19 samples. In each case, the material was cDNA or gDNA derived from T cells, B-cell-depleted T cells, or PBMCs.

As originally analysed: The assay estimated nucleated cells by amplifying reference gene primers. Assay: immunoSEQ multiplex PCR; the TCRdb copy retains only in-frame clones and omits some. V and J calls and clone size are as listed in that table; D and trimming were resolved from the DNA. The sample has over 150,000 clones, roughly 84% seen once; the top ten hold about 10%. Germline loops: CDR1 SGHTA, CDR2 FQGNSA. The V and J ends lost 1 base and 6 bases, in that order; junction bases with no gene match: 6. The CDR3 has 14 amino acids. This chain links TRBV7-2 with TRBJ2-7; TRBD2 matches at 7 bases. Material: peripheral blood. This TCR was recovered from a woman older than 75 with active or convalescent COVID-19. CDR3 protein: CASSLEAGSPEQYF. In DNA form, the CDR3 reads TGTGCCAGCAGCTTAGAAGCGGGATCACCCGAGCAGTACTTC. The whole variable domain, filled in from reference TRBV7-2 and TRBJ2-7, reads GAGVSQSPSNKVTEKGKDVELRCDPISGHTALYWYRQSLGQGLEFLIYFQGNSAPDKSGLPSDRFSAERTGGSVSTLTIQRTQQEDSAVYLCASSLEAGSPEQYFGPGTRLTVT.